This T cell receptor (beta chain) was captured by sequencing in a study of sequential checkpoint blockade in melanoma. The wider study: First-line arms were nivolumab then ipilimumab, or the reverse, randomized 1:1.

The treatment denotes: randomized to nivolumab then ipilimumab (arm A) or the reverse (arm B). None of the patients previously received DNA-damaging chemotherapy. Live CD3+CD8+ CD19− CD56− cells were sorted from PBMCs. Assay used: immunoSEQ multiplex PCR; TCRdb lists only in-frame clones, some missing. The sample lists several thousand clones; around 66% were seen once. The V end was cut by 1 base, the J end by 1 base, with 9 bases between. Per germline, CDR1 MGHRA and CDR2 YSYEKL. The CDR3 totals 15 residues. This receptor was identified in a human donor with melanoma. V gene TRBV4-1 combines with J gene TRBJ2-3; D is uncertain. The starting material was CD8+ T cells sorted from blood (inferred from file names), obtained from a patient given nivolumab and ipilimumab in sequence. CDR3 in amino acids: CASSQVNIGTDTQYF. The DNA for the CDR3 is TGCGCCAGCAGCCAAGTTAATATCGGCACAGATACGCAGTATTTT.